This paragraph covers one T cell receptor (beta chain) sequence. Antigen: not known. These data belong to a study of shared clonotypes between healthy human individuals. Across the study: Aged 18 to 49, the donors were two women and a few men. Each donor's CD8 memory used one plate, CD8 naive two, each CD4 subset three. Study-level findings and limits: Roughly 5% of naive CD4 clonotypes were shared across a few donors. Donor scarcity curtailed the genetic and exposure-history diversity represented herein.

This CDR3 comprises 17 residues. The germline V gene has CDR1 MGHRA and CDR2 YSYEKL. The trim removed 4 bases at V and 0 bases at J, leaving 11 bases unmatched. This table comes from immunoSEQ multiplex PCR, and its TCRdb copy is limited to in-frame clones, with some not included. The top ten hold around 0.4% of the sample, which has approximately 2.3 million clones, 85% to 95% seen once. The V call is TRBV4-1, the J call TRBJ2-7, with TRBD1 matching 8 bases. The clonotype was recovered from a man aged 18 to 30 in good health. Some clones in this sample may be carry-over from other donors' samples. The specimen was naive CD4+ T cells from PBMCs. Subset: CD45RA+ positively selected. DNA for the CDR3: TGCGCCAGCAGCCGGAGCCTGGACAGGGAGAGCTCCTACGAGCAGTACTTC. Protein: CASSRSLDRESSYEQYF.